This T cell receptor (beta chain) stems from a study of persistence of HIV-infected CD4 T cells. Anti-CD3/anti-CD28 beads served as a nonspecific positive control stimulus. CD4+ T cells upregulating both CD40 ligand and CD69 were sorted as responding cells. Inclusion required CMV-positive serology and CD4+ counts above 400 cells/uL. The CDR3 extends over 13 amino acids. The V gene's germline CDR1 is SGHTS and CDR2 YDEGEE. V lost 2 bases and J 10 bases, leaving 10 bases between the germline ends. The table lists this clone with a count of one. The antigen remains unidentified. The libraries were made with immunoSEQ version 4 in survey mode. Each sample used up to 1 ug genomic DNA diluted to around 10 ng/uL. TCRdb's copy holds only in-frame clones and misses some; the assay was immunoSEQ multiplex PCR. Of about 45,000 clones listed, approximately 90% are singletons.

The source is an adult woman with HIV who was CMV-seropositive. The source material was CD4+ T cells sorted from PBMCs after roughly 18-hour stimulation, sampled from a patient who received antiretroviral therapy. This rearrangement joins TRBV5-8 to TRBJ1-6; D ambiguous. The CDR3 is CASSLGFGSPLHF. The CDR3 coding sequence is TGTGCCAGCAGCTTAGGATTTGGATCACCCCTCCACTTT.